This T cell receptor beta chain was identified in a study of T cells in Graves' hyperthyroidism and ophthalmopathy. As for the study in general: Upon initial diagnosis and before any treatment, peripheral blood was collected. Whole-study results and caveats: Ophthalmopathy, as predicted by the model, came a median roughly 6.5 months after the prediction.

This CDR3 is built from 16 residues. Germline loops: CDR1 MDHEN, CDR2 SYDVKM. V shed 3 bases and J 4 bases; nucleotides not matched to a gene: 4. Researchers amplified the TCR beta CDR3 regions from RNA transcripts. In the first-round RT-PCR of the TCR CDR3, the HTBI primer set was used. TCRdb re-called the multiplex PCR reads with MiXCR, one entry per CDR3 protein. The data contain roughly 720,000 distinct CDR3 sequences, approximately 15% of them singletons. Many counts were recorded for this clonotype. Its target is not known. Stable Graves' hyperthyroidism meant no ophthalmopathy progression within 18 months. Isolation of PBMCs was performed on around 9.8 ml fresh peripheral blood.

This TCR was recovered from a man aged 50 or older with Graves' hyperthyroidism. The sequencing sample was made of blood. V and J are TRBV28 and TRBJ2-2, with 11 bases lining up with TRBD1. CDR3 sequence (DNA): TGTGCCAGCAGTTTTGGACAGGGGGCTGTCACCGGGGAGCTGTTTTTT. Protein sequence: CASSFGQGAVTGELFF.